This TCR beta chain was identified in a study of shared clonotypes between healthy human individuals. About this clone: Antigen unknown.

The junction had 4 bases not matched to a gene; V was cut back by 0 bases and J by 4 bases. The CDR3 runs to 16 residues. Germline CDR1 MGHRA, CDR2 YSYEKL. General study points: The diversity represented, both genetic and in exposure history, was limited by few donors.

Produced via immunoSEQ multiplex PCR; TCRdb's table is partial and in-frame only. There are about 1 million clones in the sample; roughly 80% occur only once, and approximately 1.5% lies in the top ten. Input material: memory CD4+ T cells sorted from blood. Indicated subset: CD45RA-negative fraction. The receptor's source is a man between 18 and 35 years old in good health. The chain joins TRBV4-1 to TRBJ2-1, with TRBD2 identical over 9 bases. The CDR3 nucleotides read TGCGCCAGCAGCCAAGATCTGGCGGGAGGGTACAATGAGCAGTTCTTC. Protein product: CASSQDLAGGYNEQFF.